This T cell receptor beta chain is from a study of shared clonotypes between healthy human individuals. Clones were sequenced by immunoSEQ multiplex PCR, and TCRdb holds only the in-frame ones, with some missing. Of 2 million to 2.5 million clones listed, approximately 95% are singletons. This receptor was obtained from a young man in good health. Sequences were obtained from naive CD4+ T cells sorted from blood. Subset specified: CD45RA+ positively selected.

In nucleotides, the CDR3 is TGTGCCATCAGTGAGTGGACGGCTAATTCACCCCTCCACTTT. This sequence encodes CAISEWTANSPLHF. The V gene is TRBV10-3, the J gene TRBJ1-6; D uncertain. The CDR3 runs 14 residues. V was trimmed by 1 base and J by 6 bases, leaving 7 bases between them. Germline CDR1 ENHRY, CDR2 SYGVKD.